Listed below are T cell receptor beta chains from one sample, sequenced in a study of T-cell reconstitution after alpha-beta-depleted transplantation in children. TCRdb independently ran MiXCR on the PCR reads; one entry per CDR3 protein. The sample includes around 500,000 distinct CDR3 sequences, about 23% seen only once; the top ten take 12% to 15%. Material: PBMCs, mostly from graft donor cells, obtained 360 days after TCRalphabeta/CD19-depleted stem cell transplant. These TCRs come from a boy under three years old who had a stem cell transplant for acute myeloid leukemia, so the T cells may come from the graft donor. CDR3s include the opening cysteine and the closing phenylalanine or tryptophan. The order of the fields is clone size, J gene, V gene, D gene, CDR3 DNA, CDR3 protein. D genes are given only for firm matches. Where a row states a size, it is once, few, many or the class of an expanded clone; other rows omit it.

.,TRBJ2-1,TRBV10-3,TRBD2,TGTGCCATCAGCGGGGGGATGACTAGCGGGGGGCCTACCTACAATGAGCAGTTCTTC,CAISGGMTSGGPTYNEQFF
.,TRBJ2-1,TRBV11-3,TRBD2,TGTGCCAGCAAACTAGCGGGGGGCCACAATGAGCAGTTCTTC,CASKLAGGHNEQFF
few,TRBJ1-5,TRBV29-1,.,TGCAGCGTTGTAGCCCACGGTGGTCAGCCCCAGCATTTT,CSVVAHGGQPQHF
few,TRBJ2-1,TRBV7-2,.,TGTGCCAGCAGCTCCCATCCCAACAATGAGCAGTTCTTC,CASSSHPNNEQFF
many,TRBJ2-7,TRBV6-1,.,TGTGCCAGCAGTCTTAAGGTACCTGGCCCCACCCTCTCCTACGAGCAGTACTTC,CASSLKVPGPTLSYEQYF
few,TRBJ2-3,TRBV28,.,TGTGCCAGCAGCCCATACAGGGACACGCAGTATTTT,CASSPYRDTQYF
.,TRBJ1-2,TRBV30,.,TGTGCCTGGCGTACCCCGGACAGAATCTATGGCTACACCTTC,CAWRTPDRIYGYTF
many,TRBJ1-1,TRBV20-1,.,TGCAGTGCTCGGGACACTCAAATGAACACTGAAGCTTTCTTT,CSARDTQMNTEAFF
.,TRBJ2-1,TRBV20-1,.,TGCAGTGCGATGCCCTACACGGGGTCCTACAATGAGCAGTTCTTC,CSAMPYTGSYNEQFF
.,TRBJ2-2,TRBV6-5,TRBD1,TGTGCCAGCAGTTACTCGGACAGGGGGCTGATTCCGAACACCGGGGAGCTGTTTTTT,CASSYSDRGLIPNTGELFF
many,TRBJ1-2,TRBV12-3/TRBV12-4,.,TGTGCCAGCAGTTTACACAGGACTAACTATGGCTACACCTTC,CASSLHRTNYGYTF
.,TRBJ2-1,TRBV25-1,.,TGTGCCAGCAGTGAATACGGGGGAAGCAATGAGCAGTTCTTC,CASSEYGGSNEQFF
.,TRBJ2-1,TRBV28,TRBD2,TGTGCCAGCAGGGGGGGACTAGCGGGGTCCTACAATGAGCAGTTCTTC,CASRGGLAGSYNEQFF
many,TRBJ2-1,TRBV20-1,.,TGCAGTGCTAGGGAATCGGAGAGAGTAGGAGAGCAGTTCTTC,CSARESERVGEQFF
.,TRBJ2-3,TRBV20-1,.,TGCAGTTCCAGGGGGGGGGCTTCACCCACAGATACGCAGTATTTT,CSSRGGASPTDTQYF
many,TRBJ1-2,TRBV4-1,TRBD1,TGCGCCAGCAGCCATACCTTGACAGGGGGAGATAACTATGGCTACACCTTC,CASSHTLTGGDNYGYTF
.,TRBJ1-2,TRBV29-1,.,TGCAGCGTTGCTGAGACAGCGAACTATGGCTACACCTTC,CSVAETANYGYTF
many,TRBJ2-7,TRBV10-3,.,TGTGCCATCAGTGAGGACCTCTCCTACGAGCAGTACTTC,CAISEDLSYEQYF
.,TRBJ1-1,TRBV6-1,TRBD1,TGTGCCAGCAGTGAATGGGGACAGATGAACACTGAAGCTTTCTTT,CASSEWGQMNTEAFF
.,TRBJ1-1,TRBV7-3,.,TGTGCCAGCAGCTTAGACGGTGCAGGGAACACTGAAGCTTTCTTT,CASSLDGAGNTEAFF
.,TRBJ2-5,TRBV7-9,.,TGTGTCCTGCAGGGAATTGAAGAGACCCAGTACTTC,CVLQGIEETQYF
many,TRBJ2-2,TRBV7-2,.,TGTGCCAGCAGCTTAGGGGTGGTCGGGGAGCTGTTTTTT,CASSLGVVGELFF
.,TRBJ1-5,TRBV6-2/TRBV6-3,.,TGTGCCAGCAGTTATACACAAAGCAATCAGCCCCAGCATTTT,CASSYTQSNQPQHF
few,TRBJ2-3,TRBV20-1,TRBD2,TGCAGTGCTATAGCGGGGGGCCCCGGAGATACGCAGTATTTT,CSAIAGGPGDTQYF
.,TRBJ2-5,TRBV20-1,.,TGCAGTGCTGCAGGACAGAGCCAAGAGACCCAGTACTTC,CSAAGQSQETQYF
.,TRBJ1-1,TRBV9,.,TGTGCCAGCAGCGTAGAAGGGGTGAACACTGAAGCTTTCTTT,CASSVEGVNTEAFF
.,TRBJ1-5,TRBV7-2,.,TGTGCCAGCAGCTTTCAGCATCAGCCCCAGCATTTT,CASSFQHQPQHF
many,TRBJ1-1,TRBV12-3/TRBV12-4,.,TGTGCCAGCAGTTTAACGGCGACAGCAGATGAAGCTTTCTTT,CASSLTATADEAFF
many,TRBJ2-1,TRBV12-3/TRBV12-4,.,TGTGCCAGCAGTATGACGACCTACAATGAGCAGTTCTTC,CASSMTTYNEQFF
many,TRBJ2-7,TRBV7-8,.,TGTGCCAGCAGCCCCACCCTGGACGGGACCTACGAGCAGTACTTC,CASSPTLDGTYEQYF
.,TRBJ2-3,TRBV7-6,TRBD2,TGTGCCAGCAGCTTACGGGTGGCGGGGGGTTCAGATACGCAGTATTTT,CASSLRVAGGSDTQYF
few,TRBJ2-5,TRBV6-2/TRBV6-3,TRBD1,TGTGCCAGCACCGACAGGGGAGGGACCCAGTACTTC,CASTDRGGTQYF
.,TRBJ2-7,TRBV20-1,.,TGCAGTGCTAGAGGGACAGAAGCGGGTGCCTACGAGCAGTACTTC,CSARGTEAGAYEQYF
many,TRBJ2-3,TRBV20-1,TRBD1,TGCAGTGCCCTCGACAGGGGAGAGGCCACAGATACGCAGTATTTT,CSALDRGEATDTQYF
.,TRBJ2-1,TRBV4-3,TRBD2,TGCGCCAGCAGCCAGCTAGCGGGGGGGGTGAATGAGCAGTTCTTC,CASSQLAGGVNEQFF
few,TRBJ2-1,TRBV4-3,.,TGCGCCAGCAGCCAAGATTGGGCAACTAATGAGCAGTTCTTC,CASSQDWATNEQFF
few,TRBJ2-2,TRBV20-1,.,TGCAGTGCTAGTAACAGGGTCTTCGGGGAGCTGTTTTTT,CSASNRVFGELFF
.,TRBJ1-5,TRBV12-3/TRBV12-4,.,TGTGCCAGCAGTTTCTCAGGGTGGGATCAGCCCCAGCATTTT,CASSFSGWDQPQHF
.,TRBJ1-1,TRBV29-1,TRBD1,TGCAGCGTTGGGATACGACAGGGACAAGCTTTCTTT,CSVGIRQGQAFF
.,TRBJ2-1,TRBV4-1,.,TGCGCCAGCAGCCAAACGCAGGGAAGGCAGTTCTTC,CASSQTQGRQFF
many,TRBJ1-6,TRBV7-9,TRBD1,TGTGCCAGCAGCAGATCGACAGGGCTTGATAATTCACCCCTCCACTTT,CASSRSTGLDNSPLHF
.,TRBJ2-7,TRBV15,TRBD1,TGTGCCACCAGCAGAGATGTGGGACAGGGATACGAGCAGTACTTC,CATSRDVGQGYEQYF
.,TRBJ1-3,TRBV27,.,TGTGCCAGCAGTATCCACCCCCCTGGAAACACCATATATTTT,CASSIHPPGNTIYF
.,TRBJ2-2,TRBV11-3,.,TGTGCCAGCAGCTTAGATCGGGACACCTCGAACACCGGGGAGCTGTTTTTT,CASSLDRDTSNTGELFF
.,TRBJ2-1,TRBV12-3/TRBV12-4,.,TGTGCCAGCAGGCCCACTTTGGATGAGCAGTTCTTC,CASRPTLDEQFF
many,TRBJ2-1,TRBV19,.,TGTGCCAGTAGTATGGAGGGGGACGGCTACAATGAGCAGTTCTTC,CASSMEGDGYNEQFF
.,TRBJ2-1,TRBV12-3/TRBV12-4,TRBD2,TGTGCCAGCAGTTCCAGACTAGCTGTCTACAATGAGCAGTTCTTC,CASSSRLAVYNEQFF
.,TRBJ2-1,TRBV20-1,TRBD2,TGCAGTGCTAGAGATGGGCTAGCGGGGGGTGAGCAGTTCTTC,CSARDGLAGGEQFF
.,TRBJ2-4,TRBV5-1,.,TGCGCCAGCAAAGACTCAGGGGCAGGTAACATTCAGTACTTC,CASKDSGAGNIQYF
many,TRBJ2-2,TRBV27,TRBD1,TGTGCCAGCAGTTTGGGGACAGTCATCTTAACCGGGGAGCTGTTTTTT,CASSLGTVILTGELFF
.,TRBJ2-6,TRBV4-1,TRBD2,TGCGCCAGCAGCCGAGCGACTAGCGGGGGAGGGTCTGGGGCCAACGTCCTGACTTTC,CASSRATSGGGSGANVLTF
many,TRBJ2-1,TRBV7-9,.,TGTGCCAGCAGTCCGGCTGGGAGCTCCTACAATGAGCAGTTCTTC,CASSPAGSSYNEQFF
many,TRBJ2-2,TRBV20-1,.,TGCAGTGCTAAAGGGGTTACCGGGGAGCTGTTTTTT,CSAKGVTGELFF
many,TRBJ2-1,TRBV18,TRBD1,TGTGCCAGCTCACCAAACGCGCCCGGGACAGGGGTTCATGAGCAGTTCTTC,CASSPNAPGTGVHEQFF